These 22 T cell receptor beta chains came from one sample sequenced in a study of a mutant IDH1 vaccine in newly diagnosed glioma. No antigen has been assigned to these receptors. The repertoire was sequenced with immunoSEQ multiplex PCR; TCRdb's copy has only in-frame clones and lacks some. The repertoire holds 30,000 to 35,000 clones, with more than 70% as singletons. Time point specified: week 47, end of study. The study gave 300 ug of mutant IDH1 20-mer peptide per vaccine dose, with topical imiquimod. The specimen comprised PBMCs, sampled from a glioma patient whose treatment included an IDH1 peptide vaccine. Receptor source: a man in his forties or fifties with glioma.

V usage is TRBV28 and J usage is TRBJ1-4; TRBD1 might be the D (6 bases). V was pared by 6 bases and J by 2 bases, with 10 bases between. The CDR3 contains 14 residues. Germline V lookup: CDR1 MDHEN, CDR2 SYDVKM. This CDR3 reads CASRQGQTNEKLFF. DNA of the CDR3: TGTGCCAGCAGACAAGGACAGACTAATGAAAAACTGTTTTTT.

The chain couples TRBV29-1 to TRBJ1-1; a possible D gene is TRBD1 (6 bases). Trimming took 7 bases from V and 3 from J, leaving 24 bases between them. The CDR3 length is 16 residues. Germline CDR1 and CDR2: SQVTM and ANQGSEA. CDR3 DNA: TGCAGCGGGCGGGAGGCGGGGGCCACATTCTACACTGAAGCTTTCTTT. Its protein product is CSGREAGATFYTEAFF.

This clone was counted only a few times. The CDR3 DNA follows: TGCGCCAGCAGCCAAGATACAGGGAATGAAAAACTGTTTTTT. Protein: CASSQDTGNEKLFF. The chain links TRBV4-3 to TRBJ1-4, with D possibly being TRBD1 (6 bases). CDR3 length equals 14 residues. CDR1 is LGHNA, CDR2 YSLEER, per germline. V was trimmed by 0 bases and J by 5 bases, leaving 7 bases between them.

The gene calls are TRBV5-1 and TRBJ2-5; no clear D gene. V lost 0 bases, J lost 0 bases, and 6 bases lay in between. Germline CDR1 reads SGHRS; CDR2 reads YFSETQ. This CDR3 is built from 14 residues. This chain's CDR3 is CASSLALYQETQYF. The CDR3 coding sequence is TGCGCCAGCAGCTTGGCACTGTACCAAGAGACCCAGTACTTC.

V gene TRBV10-3 combines with J gene TRBJ2-7; D gene ambiguous. Trimming took 7 bases from V and 0 from J, leaving 13 bases between them. The CDR3 loop spans 14 amino acids. Germline loops: CDR1 ENHRY, CDR2 SYGVKD. In DNA, the CDR3 is TGTGCCATCAAAAAAGAAGGTAGCTCCTACGAGCAGTACTTC. Its protein is CAIKKEGSSYEQYF.

This chain connects TRBV5-6 to TRBJ2-1; D might be TRBD1 (6 bases). V lost 0 bases and J lost 4, with 11 bases in between. Germline V gene sequence: CDR1 SGHDT, CDR2 YYEEEE. There are 15 residues in the CDR3. DNA for the CDR3: TGTGCCAGCAGCTTGGATACAGGGTATTACAATGAGCAGTTCTTC. Protein sequence: CASSLDTGYYNEQFF.

This rearrangement joins TRBV19 to TRBJ2-7; perhaps TRBD1 as D (6 bases). This CDR3 is 13 amino acids long. Germline CDR1 reads LNHDA; CDR2 reads SQIVND (reference sequence). V lost 6 bases to trimming and J lost 6 bases, with 15 bases between them. CDR3 DNA: TGTGCCAGTAGCCGCAGGGGCCGCGGCGAGCAGTACTTC. Translation: CASSRRGRGEQYF.

The table lists this clone with a few counts. The chain joins TRBV19 to TRBJ2-7, with TRBD2 matching 8 bases. The germline CDR1 and CDR2 sequences are LNHDA and SQIVND (reference sequence). The CDR3 totals 18 residues. Trimming took 5 bases from V and 0 from J; bases not matched to a gene: 15. CDR3 region: CASSRQLNPGTSSYEQYF. The CDR3 region has the DNA TGTGCCAGTAGTCGCCAACTTAATCCGGGGACTAGCTCCTACGAGCAGTACTTC.

The chain links TRBV19 to TRBJ2-1, with 12 bases identical to TRBD2. CDR1 and CDR2 from the germline V gene are LNHDA and SQIVND (reference sequence). This CDR3 is built from 16 residues. J gave up 4 bases and V 5 bases, and 6 bases lay outside the gene matches. For the CDR3, the DNA is TGTGCCAGTAGTCTGACTAGCGGGGGTTCTTACAATGAGCAGTTCTTC. It yields the protein CASSLTSGGSYNEQFF.

This clone was picked up a small number of times. This chain links TRBV27 with TRBJ2-3; the D is unclear. V lost 8 bases, J lost 5 bases, and 11 bases lay in between. Germline V gene data show CDR1 as MNHEY and CDR2 as SMNVEV (reference sequence). The CDR3 consists of 12 residues. CDR3 protein: CASHRWGDTQYF. The CDR3 DNA sequence: TGTGCCAGCCATCGTTGGGGAGATACGCAGTATTTT.

V gene TRBV4-2 combines with J gene TRBJ2-5; 7 bases fit TRBD1. Losses at the gene ends were 4 bases for V and 5 bases for J; bases not matched to a gene: 10. The CDR3 runs to 15 residues. Per the germline V gene, CDR1 is LGHNA and CDR2 is YNFKEQ. The CDR3 DNA follows: TGTGCCAGCAGCCTCGAGCAGGGGGAAGGGGAGACCCAGTACTTC. Encoded protein: CASSLEQGEGETQYF.

The V and J genes are TRBV30 and TRBJ2-7; 9 bases line up with TRBD1. From germline, CDR1 is GTSNPN and CDR2 SVGIG (reference sequence). There are 14 residues in the CDR3. Unmatched junction bases numbered 6, after V lost 2 bases and J lost 4 bases. The CDR3: CAWSLGQGLYEQYV. CDR3 in DNA: TGTGCCTGGAGTCTGGGACAGGGATTATACGAGCAGTACGTC.

This clone came up once. The chain couples TRBV6-1 to TRBJ2-3; D is possibly TRBD1 (6 bases). This CDR3 contains 15 residues. Germline V gives CDR1 MNHNS, CDR2 SASEGT. Between the trimmed V and J ends, which lost 1 base and 1 base, there was a span of 9 bases. The CDR3 bases are TGTGCCAGCAGTGAAGGTCAGGGGCGCACAGATACGCAGTATTTT. Residues: CASSEGQGRTDTQYF.

Only one count was recorded for this clone. The genes are TRBV20-1 and TRBJ2-3, with a possible D match to TRBD2 (5 bases). The CDR3 spans 11 residues. The germline V gene has CDR1 DFQATT and CDR2 SNEGSKA (reference sequence). Trimming took off 8 bases at V and 4 bases at J, with 10 bases between the two ends. The CDR3 nucleotides read TGCAGTCGGGGTTTCGCAGATACGCAGTATTTT. It translates to CSRGFADTQYF.

The V call is TRBV4-1, the J call TRBJ1-3; 9 bases map to TRBD1. V was clipped by 0 bases and J by 4 bases; unmatched bases: 7. The CDR3 sequence is 17 residues long. CDR1 and CDR2 (germline): MGHRA, YSYEKL. CDR3 in amino acids: CASSQDPHRGLGNTIYF. DNA of the CDR3: TGCGCCAGCAGCCAAGACCCCCACAGGGGGCTAGGAAACACCATATATTTT.

The chain uses TRBV2 and TRBJ2-7; D is perhaps TRBD1 (6 bases). With 7 bases removed from V and 1 base from J, the gap between germline ends came to 14 bases. Germline V lookup: CDR1 SNHLY, CDR2 FYNNEI. The CDR3 sequence is 14 residues long. This CDR3 reads CASNTGQLSYEQYV. CDR3 in DNA: TGTGCCAGCAACACAGGACAGTTATCCTACGAGCAGTACGTC.

J is TRBJ2-3 and V is TRBV5-4; a weak D match, TRBD2 (5 bases). This CDR3 is 16 amino acids long. The germline V gene encodes CDR1 SGHNT and CDR2 YYREEE (reference sequence). The V and J ends lost 2 bases and 4 bases respectively, with 17 bases between them. CDR3 loop: CASSLWTSISADTQYF. In DNA, the CDR3 is TGTGCCAGCAGCTTATGGACCTCCATTAGCGCAGATACGCAGTATTTT.

The V and J genes are TRBV4-3 and TRBJ2-5; perhaps TRBD2 as D (5 bases). The DNA end is more similar to TRBJ2-7, so the J call may be wrong. Germline V lookup: CDR1 LGHNA, CDR2 YSLEER. CDR3 length: 14 amino acids. CDR3 DNA sequence: TGCGCCAGCAGCGCCTTTGGAGGAGCCTACGAGCAGTACTTC. Residues: CASSAFGGAYEQYF.

This clone was counted a single time. The chain has TRBV7-9 and TRBJ1-1; no definite D call. Looked up from germline, CDR1 is SEHNR and CDR2 is FQNEAQ (reference sequence). This CDR3 is 14 amino acids long. Deletions cut 2 bases from V and 4 bases from J, with 11 bases between. This chain's CDR3 is CASSLQATTTEAFF. In DNA form, the CDR3 reads TGTGCCAGCAGCTTACAGGCCACTACCACTGAAGCTTTCTTT.

V usage is TRBV6-1 and J usage is TRBJ1-1; D call uncertain. V was clipped by 2 bases and J by 1 base, with 8 bases between them. CDR1 MNHNS and CDR2 SASEGT come from the germline V gene. The CDR3 covers 14 residues. CDR3 nucleotide sequence: TGTGCCAGCAGTGAACGGCGCGGGAACACTGAAGCTTTCTTT. Translated: CASSERRGNTEAFF.

This chain joins TRBV4-2 and TRBJ2-7; no definite D call. Germline loops: CDR1 LGHNA, CDR2 YNFKEQ. This CDR3 has 13 residues. Trimming removed 0 bases at V and 3 bases at J, with 6 bases between. CDR3 amino acids: CASSQERNYEQYF. CDR3 nucleotides: TGTGCCAGCAGCCAAGAGAGGAACTACGAGCAGTACTTC.

This clone was observed a handful of times. The J gene is TRBJ2-2, the V gene TRBV28, with D possibly TRBD1 on 5 matching bases. Between the trimmed V and J ends, which lost 6 bases and 7 bases, there was a span of 18 bases. The CDR3 totals 15 residues. The germline gives CDR1 MDHEN, CDR2 SYDVKM. The CDR3: CASRIGAGKIGELFF. DNA of the CDR3: TGTGCCAGCAGAATAGGAGCAGGGAAGATCGGGGAGCTGTTTTTT.